The 31 T cell receptor beta chains presented below share a single source sample, sequenced in a study of read filtering for tumor transcriptome and immune sequencing. This library used around 400 ng RNA and molecular barcoded adaptors spanning alpha/delta and beta/gamma chains. TCRdb itself ran the reads through MiXCR, one entry per CDR3 protein. Of about 45,000 distinct CDR3 sequences listed, less than 20% were seen once; the top ten hold roughly two fifths. Material for sequencing was a population of CD138-negative cells sorted from bone marrow. The receptors were sampled from a donor older than 35 with multiple myeloma.

As to this clonotype: A single base separates this from a much larger clone, so it may be a read error. The chain couples TRBV20-1 to TRBJ2-7; D uncertain. The germline gives CDR1 DFQATT, CDR2 SNEGSKA (reference sequence). The CDR3 runs to 12 residues. The CDR3 region is CSAQPTGYEPYF. CDR3 nucleotides: TGCAGTGCTCAACCGACTGGGTACGAGCCGTACTTC.

This clonotype was seen many times. The V call is TRBV11-3, the J call TRBJ2-5, with 11 bases matching TRBD2. The CDR3 spans 15 residues. Trimming cost V 6 bases and J 5 bases; bases outside gene matches: 8. Germline assignment: CDR1 SGHNT and CDR2 YENEEA. CDR3 nucleotides: TGTGCCAGCAGTCCGACTAGCGGGACCTTCGAGACCCAGTACTTC. Protein: CASSPTSGTFETQYF.

This clonotype came up many times. The rearrangement links TRBV30 to TRBJ2-1; either TRBD1 or TRBD2 may fit D (5 bases each). Trimming pared 4 bases from V and 1 base from J, leaving 11 bases between. Per the germline V gene, CDR1 is GTSNPN and CDR2 is SVGIG (reference sequence). The CDR3 is made up of 14 amino acids. The CDR3 loop reads CAWNGGGSYNEQFF. The CDR3 region has the DNA TGTGCCTGGAATGGTGGGGGTTCCTACAATGAGCAGTTCTTC.

Concerning this clonotype itself: This sequence may be a read error, since a much larger clone differs from it by one base. J is TRBJ2-7 and V is TRBV20-1, with D unresolved. Per germline, CDR1 DFQATT and CDR2 SNEGSKA (reference sequence). The CDR3 length is 14 residues. The CDR3 protein is CSAGDLGTAYEQYF. The CDR3 nucleotides are TGCAGTGCTGGAGATTTAGGCACAGCGTACGAGCAGTACTTC.

This clonotype was observed at least ten times. V is TRBV29-1 and J is TRBJ1-5; no reliable D call. Trimming stripped 2 bases from V and 0 bases from J, with 5 bases between. The CDR3 is 13 amino acids. Germline V CDR1 and CDR2: SQVTM, ANQGSEA. The CDR3 sequence is CSVERNSNQPQHF. The DNA for the CDR3 is TGCAGCGTTGAACGGAATAGCAATCAGCCCCAGCATTTT. Drawing the rest from reference TRBV29-1 and TRBJ1-5, the complete variable domain is SAVISQKPSRDICQRGTSLTIQCQVDSQVTMMFWYRQQPGQSLTLIATANQGSEATYESGFVIDKFPISRPNLTFSTLTVSNMSPEDSSIYLCSVERNSNQPQHFGDGTRLSIL.

This chain joins TRBV28 and TRBJ2-7; tentatively, D is TRBD1 (5 bases). V dropped 3 bases and J dropped 5 bases, with 11 bases sitting between them. The CDR3 runs 13 residues. Germline V CDR1 and CDR2: MDHEN, SYDVKM. CDR3 in DNA: TGTGCCAGCAGTTTCCCAGGGATGAACGAGCAGTACTTC. Encoded protein: CASSFPGMNEQYF.

This clonotype was observed many times. The chain carries TRBV3-1 and TRBJ2-2; 13 bases match TRBD2. The CDR3 spans 15 residues. Germline loops: CDR1 LGHDT, CDR2 YNNKEL (reference sequence). J gave up 10 bases and V 6 bases, and 8 bases lay outside the gene matches. CDR3 bases: TGTGCCAGCAGGCAACTAGCGGGAGGGTCGGCGGAGCTGTTTTTT. As protein: CASRQLAGGSAELFF.

The CDR3 DNA sequence: TGTGCCAGCAGCAAAGACCGGGGATCATCAACAGGGGAGTGGAGCACTGAAGCTTTCTTT. Its protein product is CASSKDRGSSTGEWSTEAFF. This chain uses TRBV21-1 with TRBJ1-1; the listed D gene, TRBD1, was not tested against the DNA. TRBV21-1 is designated a pseudogene. This CDR3 spans 20 amino acids.

A word on this clonotype: Just one base apart from a much larger clone, this may be a read error. The chain combines TRBV30 with TRBJ2-7; 9 nucleotides match TRBD2. The CDR3 extends over 13 amino acids. The germline gives CDR1 GTSNPN, CDR2 SVGIG (reference sequence). CDR3 bases: TGTGCCTGGAGTGGTAGCGGGAGCTACGAGCGGTACTTC. The encoded protein is CAWSGSGSYERYF.

There are a few counts of this clonotype. The rearrangement joins TRBV12-3 or TRBV12-4 to TRBJ1-1; D perhaps matches TRBD1 (5 bases). V was shortened by 2 bases and J by 6 bases, with 13 bases between the two germline ends. The CDR3 length is 14 residues. Written as DNA, the CDR3 is TGTGCCAGCAGTTTACTGGGACTCGGATCTGAAGCTTTCTTT. This codes for CASSLLGLGSEAFF.

This clonotype was seen ten or more times. The V and J genes are TRBV29-1 and TRBJ2-2; 10 nucleotides align to TRBD1. The junction had 9 bases not matched to a gene; V was cut back by 5 bases and J by 0 bases. Germline V gene lookup returns CDR1 SQVTM and CDR2 ANQGSEA. The length of the CDR3 is 17 residues. Here the CDR3 reads CSVHGTGDFANTGELFF. The CDR3 DNA reads TGCAGCGTTCATGGGACAGGGGACTTCGCGAACACCGGGGAGCTGTTTTTT.

This clonotype occurred many times. The V call is TRBV9, the J call TRBJ2-2; tentatively, D is TRBD1 (6 bases). Germline lookup yields CDR1 SGDLS and CDR2 YYNGEE. CDR3 length: 13 residues. The V gene lost 4 bases and the J gene lost 8 bases, with 12 bases spanning the gap. The CDR3 region is CASSIYQGGELFF. The DNA of the CDR3 is TGTGCCAGCAGCATTTACCAGGGGGGGGAGCTGTTTTTT.

This clonotype was counted many times. The chain has TRBV5-5 and TRBJ1-1, with unresolved D. Germline loops: CDR1 SGHKS, CDR2 YYEKEE (reference sequence). The CDR3 has 11 residues. Trimming removed 4 bases from V and 5 bases from J, with 6 bases in between. CDR3 residues: CASSPGTEAFF. Here the CDR3 DNA reads TGTGCCAGCAGCCCGGGGACTGAAGCTTTCTTT.

The V gene is TRBV9, the J gene TRBJ2-7, with 7 bases lining up with TRBD1. The germline V gene encodes CDR1 SGDLS and CDR2 YYNGEE. The CDR3 is made up of 13 amino acids. V lost 4 bases and J lost 1; bases outside the gene matches: 2. CDR3 bases: TGTGCCAGCAGCAGACAGGGTTCCTACGAGCAGTACTTC. Its protein product is CASSRQGSYEQYF.

A note on this clonotype: A clone one base away is much larger, so this may be a read error. The rearrangement joins TRBV2 to TRBJ1-4; D may be TRBD1 (6 bases). CDR3 length: 14 residues. CDR1 and CDR2 from the germline V gene are SNHLY and FYNNEI. In nucleotides, the CDR3 is TGTGCCAGCAGTGCCCCAGGGGAGGACGAAACACTGTTTTTT. Its protein product is CASSAPGEDETLFF.

This clonotype has ten or more counts. The V gene is TRBV18, the J gene TRBJ2-2; perhaps TRBD1 as D (5 bases). V was cut by 3 bases and J by 8 bases, with 10 bases left in between. CDR1 KGHSH and CDR2 LQKENI come from the germline V gene. The CDR3 has 13 residues. Written as DNA, the CDR3 is TGTGCCAGCTCACCGCAGGGTTCTGGGGAGCTGTTTTTT. This gives the protein CASSPQGSGELFF.

This clonotype showed up many times. The chain couples TRBV4-1 to TRBJ2-2; D unclear. The CDR3 covers 14 residues. With 6 bases removed from V and 5 bases from J, the gap between germline ends came to 13 bases. Germline-derived CDR1 and CDR2 are MGHRA and YSYEKL. As DNA, the CDR3 is TGCGCCAGCAGTCCGGGCCTGAGGACCGGGGAGCTGTTTTTT. This sequence encodes CASSPGLRTGELFF.

This clonotype was counted many times. Written as DNA, the CDR3 is TGTGCCAGCAGTGAAGCGCTACAGGTCGGGGAGCTGTTTTTT. Its protein is CASSEALQVGELFF. The chain has TRBV2 and TRBJ2-2, with a tentative D call TRBD1 (5 bases). Trimming cost V 0 bases and J 7 bases, with 9 bases left between them. The CDR3 is 14 residues long. CDR1 is SNHLY and CDR2 is FYNNEI in the germline V gene. Complete variable domain (other parts from reference TRBV2 and TRBJ2-2): EPEVTQTPSHQVTQMGQEVILRCVPISNHLYFYWYRQILGQKVEFLVSFYNNEISEKSEIFDDQFSVERPDGSNFTLKIRSTKLEDSAMYFCASSEALQVGELFFGEGSRLTVL.

This clonotype occurred many times. The chain recombines TRBV3-1 with TRBJ1-5; no clear D gene. In germline, CDR1 is LGHDT, CDR2 YNNKEL (reference sequence). Trimming cost V 0 bases and J 4 bases, with 7 bases left between them. The length of the CDR3 is 14 residues. The CDR3 spells CASSQDVGNQPQHF. The CDR3 DNA sequence: TGTGCCAGCAGCCAAGATGTTGGAAATCAGCCCCAGCATTTT.

This clonotype was counted ten times or more. The CDR3 region has the DNA TGTGCCAGTAGTACAACTCAGGGGGGCGACTACAATGAGCAGTTCTTC. This encodes CASSTTQGGDYNEQFF. This sequence joins TRBV19 and TRBJ2-1; possibly TRBD1 for D (7 bases). The CDR3 has 16 amino acids. With 4 bases removed from V and 3 bases from J, the gap between germline ends came to 16 bases. CDR1 and CDR2 (germline): LNHDA, SQIVND (reference sequence).

For this clonotype: A read error is likely, as this CDR3 ends without the conserved phenylalanine or tryptophan. V usage is TRBV28 and J usage is TRBJ1-1; 8 bases agree with TRBD1. Germline-derived CDR1 and CDR2 are MDHEN and SYDVKM. This CDR3 is built from 14 residues. CDR3 nucleotide sequence: TGTGCCAGCAGTTTAGCAGGGGGCGGCACTGGAGCTTTCTCT. It translates to CASSLAGGGTGAFS.

About this clonotype: A much larger clone sits a single nucleotide away, making a read error possible. V and J are TRBV28 and TRBJ2-5; the D call may be TRBD1 or TRBD2 (5 bases each). CDR3 length equals 17 residues. CDR1 and CDR2 (germline): MDHEN, SYDVKM. CDR3 amino acids: CASSLDVGPGYQETLYF. CDR3 in DNA: TGTGCCAGCAGCCTAGATGTGGGACCCGGGTACCAAGAGACCCTGTACTTC.

This clonotype occurred a few times. The CDR3 reads CASRLDSDYEQYF. The CDR3 region has the DNA TGTGCCAGCCGCCTGGACTCCGATTACGAGCAGTACTTC. The rearrangement links TRBV3-1 to TRBJ2-7; a weak D match, TRBD2 (5 bases). Germline V gene sequence: CDR1 LGHDT, CDR2 YNNKEL (reference sequence). V was pared by 8 bases and J by 4 bases, with 15 bases between. The CDR3 has 13 amino acids.

Many counts were recorded for this clonotype. The V and J genes are TRBV12-3 or TRBV12-4 and TRBJ2-4; the match to TRBD1 covers 7 bases. V dropped 6 bases and J dropped 3; count of bases not matched to a gene: 11. The CDR3 totals 16 residues. CDR3 residues: CASSHLGQVVKNIQYF. The CDR3, as DNA: TGTGCCAGCAGCCACCTTGGACAGGTTGTCAAAAACATTCAGTACTTC.

This rearrangement joins TRBV20-1 to TRBJ1-2; D call uncertain. Germline loops: CDR1 DFQATT, CDR2 SNEGSKA (reference sequence). V was shortened by 4 bases and J by 1 base, with 7 bases between the two germline ends. This CDR3 is built from 12 residues. As DNA, the CDR3 is TGCAGTGCTAATCAGAATAACTATGGCTACACCTTC. It encodes CSANQNNYGYTF.

This chain joins TRBV12-3 or TRBV12-4 and TRBJ2-3; 7 bases match TRBD2. This CDR3 is 14 amino acids long. The V and J ends lost 3 bases and 4 bases, in that order; junction bases with no gene match: 4. The DNA for the CDR3 is TGTGCCAGCAGTTTGTTGGCGGGGGCAGATACGCAGTATTTT. This gives the protein CASSLLAGADTQYF.

This clonotype was counted at least ten times. This chain uses TRBV4-2 with TRBJ2-1; maybe TRBD2 (6 bases). The V end lost 1 base, the J end lost 3 bases, and 16 bases lay between the germline ends. The CDR3 has 17 residues. The V gene's germline CDR1 is LGHNA and CDR2 YNFKEQ. The CDR3 spells CASSQVPGTGIYNEQFF. The CDR3 DNA is TGTGCCAGCAGCCAAGTCCCCGGGACTGGGATCTACAATGAGCAGTTCTTC.

The gene calls are TRBV18 and TRBJ2-2, with D possibly being TRBD2 (5 bases). The CDR3 has 15 residues. Deletions cut 0 bases from V and 6 bases from J, with 11 bases between. CDR1 and CDR2 (germline): KGHSH, LQKENI. The CDR3 DNA follows: TGTGCCAGCTCACCACCCGAGGGTTACTCCGGGGAGCTGTTTTTT. Protein sequence: CASSPPEGYSGELFF.

This clonotype has ten or more counts. The chain recombines TRBV5-6 with TRBJ2-3; 8 positions agree with TRBD2. Looked up from germline, CDR1 is SGHDT and CDR2 is YYEEEE. V shed 4 bases, J shed 3 bases, and the junction held 7 bases outside the gene matches. The CDR3 is 15 residues long. The CDR3 sequence is CASSPGLVRTDTQYF. DNA for the CDR3: TGTGCCAGCAGCCCGGGACTAGTAAGGACAGATACGCAGTATTTT. Filled out from reference TRBV5-6 and TRBJ2-3, the complete variable domain reads DAGVTQSPTHLIKTRGQQVTLRCSPKSGHDTVSWYQQALGQGPQFIFQYYEEEERQRGNFPDRFSGHQFPNYSSELNVNALLLGDSALYLCASSPGLVRTDTQYFGPGTRLTVL.

This clonotype occurred a few times. The chain uses TRBV6-2 or TRBV6-3 and TRBJ2-3; 9 positions match TRBD1. Trimming at V came to 6 bases and at J to 4 bases, leaving 8 bases not matched to a gene. The CDR3 is 15 residues long. Germline lookup yields CDR1 MNHEY and CDR2 SVGEGT. The CDR3: CASRKPGQGPDTQYF. The CDR3 coding sequence is TGTGCCAGCAGAAAACCGGGACAGGGCCCAGATACGCAGTATTTT.

There are many counts of this clonotype. This chain uses TRBV14 with TRBJ2-7; unclear D gene. Germline V CDR1 and CDR2: SGHDN, FVKESK. V was pared by 0 bases and J by 0 bases, with 9 bases between. The CDR3 runs to 15 residues. CDR3 coding DNA: TGTGCCAGCAGCCAAGATTCGGGTAGCTCCTACGAGCAGTACTTC. Protein product: CASSQDSGSSYEQYF.